This entry concerns a single T cell receptor beta chain. No cognate antigen has been identified for it. Per-nucleotide qualities are absent, and no much larger clonotype sits a single base away. CD8 naive samples were obtained by positive selection for CCR7 among CD45RO-negative cells, yielding a CD45RA+CCR7+ population from which TemRA cells were excluded. The donors were healthy, HIV-negative adults who had no recently reported acute infections or vaccinations. Every donor was a Caucasian adult residing in Nashville, Tennessee, USA. Blood was obtained by leukapheresis, after which PBMCs were separated by Ficoll-Histopaque density gradient centrifugation and cryopreserved in liquid nitrogen vapor phase. Analytical flow cytometry was used to check the purity and quantity of each magnetically sorted T cell population. Genomic DNA was isolated from each sorted fraction and quantified by UV absorbance on a Nanodrop 2000c.

Using the deep immunoSEQ assay, multiplex PCR amplified TCR CDR3 regions from genomic DNA. For each cell subset, the extracted genomic DNA was distributed evenly across all wells of several immunoSEQ 96-well plates, and each plate served as one replicate. For sorted subsets, approximately 200 ng of genomic DNA, equivalent to tens of thousands of T cell genomes, went into each replicate PCR. Purified libraries were quantified with a Qubit 3.0 fluorometer, sized on a Bioanalyzer 2100, and re-quantified with the KAPA Library Quantification kit. Every immunoSEQ 96-well plate was sequenced on a separate single-read 150-cycle Illumina NextSeq 550 flow cell. Regarding the original processing steps: The immunoSEQ output contained only junctional sequences without quality scores, so filtering could not match that applied to full-length reads. To assign V/J genes and CDR3, sequences were annotated against IMGT germline references using PyIR, a Python wrapper for IgBLAST v1.9. Reads were filtered out if the reads had weak V/J assignments (E-value above 1e-6), no CDR3, stop codons, out-of-frame junctions, or ambiguous translated residues. V3J clonotypes were defined by identical inferred V gene, J gene, and CDR3 amino acid sequence. To compute the percentage overlap between repertoires, the number of shared unique clonotypes was divided by the size of the smaller repertoire. Richness of each repertoire was evaluated using RTK rarefaction, the Chao1 estimator, and Recon v2.1 estimates of unobserved clonotypes. Generation probabilities for all TCRbeta clonotypes obtained by the gDNA method from a handful of donors were computed using OLGA. This is the immuneACCESS table as TCRdb keeps it, with only in-frame sequences that have V and J called. A part of the clones is gone; compared with another copy, unresolved V genes explain less than half, and the rest is unexplained. D and trimming come from the DNA, and the V and J calls and clone size come from that table. The sample profile shows around 580,000 clones; 98% of them were found once. The ten largest clones capture 0.3% of the sample.

The sample is drawn from a study of shared clonotypes between healthy human individuals (dated by TCRdb to about 2020). Notes on the research overall: The cohort comprised two women and a few men aged 18 to 49 years. Per donor, leukapheresis produced somewhere between about 0.9 and 9.5 billion PBMCs. For each donor, CD4 naive and CD4 memory were each given three plates, CD8 naive was given two plates, and CD8 memory was given one plate. The study deeply sequenced blood TCR repertoires of about 5 healthy adults to estimate repertoire size and the extent of clonotype sharing between individuals. Different laboratories and diverse techniques were used to prepare libraries and sequence TCR repertoires, to increase sequencing depth and limit assay-specific biases. What the authors observed across the whole study: Even with the large sequencing depth, rarefaction of the sorted-subset datasets indicated that sequencing was incomplete. Based on pairwise subsampling, the degree of clonotype sharing among donors was expected to be affected by sequencing depth. Sampling was restricted to blood, and TCR repertoires in tissue are likely to differ from TCR repertoires in blood. Higher generation probabilities were observed for clonotypes shared by all four sorted-subset donors than for non-shared clonotypes. Naive subsets generally had larger estimated clonotype richness than memory subsets. Sharing across several donors was observed for roughly 5% of naive CD4, 3.5% of naive CD8, about 2.3% of memory CD4, and less than 0.45% of memory CD8 clonotypes. The genetic and exposure-history diversity represented was limited by the small number of donors.

From the cysteine up to the phenylalanine, the CDR3 has a length of 11 residues. The only DNA kept is the CDR3, 33 bases in frame from the first base. CDR1 and CDR2, per the germline V gene, are MNHNS and SASEGT. V and J are truncated by 10 bases and 6 bases respectively, leaving an intervening sequence of 13 bases. Sequencing was done on a sample of naive CD8+ T cells sorted from blood. According to the study, the label for this sample's cell subset or site signals: CD45RA+CCR7+. The V and J genes are TRBV6-1 and TRBJ2-7; the D gene lacks a confident call. This TCR came from a man in his thirties or forties in good health. The sequenced DNA is TGTGCCACGATGGAGTCGTTCGAGCAGTACTTC. This sequence encodes CATMESFEQYF.